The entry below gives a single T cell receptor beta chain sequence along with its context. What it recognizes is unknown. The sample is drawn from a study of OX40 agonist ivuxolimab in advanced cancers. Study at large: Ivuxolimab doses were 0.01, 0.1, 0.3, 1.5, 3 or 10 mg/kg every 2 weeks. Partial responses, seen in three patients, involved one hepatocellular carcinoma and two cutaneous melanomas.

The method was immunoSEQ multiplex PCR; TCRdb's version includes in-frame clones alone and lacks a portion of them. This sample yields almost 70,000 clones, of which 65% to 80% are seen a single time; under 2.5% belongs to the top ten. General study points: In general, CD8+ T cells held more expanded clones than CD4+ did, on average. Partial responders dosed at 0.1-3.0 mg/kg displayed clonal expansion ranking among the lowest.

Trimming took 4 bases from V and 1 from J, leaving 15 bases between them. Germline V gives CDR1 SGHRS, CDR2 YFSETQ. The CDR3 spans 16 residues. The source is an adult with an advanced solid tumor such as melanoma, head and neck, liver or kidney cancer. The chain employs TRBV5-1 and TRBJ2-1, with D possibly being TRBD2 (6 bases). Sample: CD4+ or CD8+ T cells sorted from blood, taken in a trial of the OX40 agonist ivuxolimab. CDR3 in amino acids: CASSTRLGGSYNEQFF. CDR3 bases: TGCGCCAGCAGCACCAGACTAGGAGGTTCCTACAATGAGCAGTTCTTC.